The rows below give T cell receptor beta chains drawn from one sample of a study of blood T cell repertoires in COVID-19. Libraries were prepared by immunoSEQ multiplex PCR; TCRdb keeps only in-frame clonotypes and omits some of them. This table holds approximately 130,000 clones, more than 70% found once. Source material: peripheral blood. These receptors all stem from a human donor in a cohort sampled during active COVID-19. CDR3s include the opening cysteine and the closing phenylalanine or tryptophan. A D gene is named only where the DNA matches it firmly. Clone size is shown for a subset of rows, as once, few, many or a class of expanded clone.

cdr3_length,d_call,v_call,j_call,clone_size,cdr3_nt,cdr3_aa
14,TRBD2,TRBV4-1,TRBJ2-1,NA,TGCGCCAGCAGCCAGGGACTACCATCGGTTGAGCAGTTCTTC,CASSQGLPSVEQFF
19,TRBD2,TRBV27,TRBJ2-1,once,TGTGCCAGCAGTCCCCGGGGACTAGCAGTTACGAGCTCCTACAATGAGCAGTTCTTC,CASSPRGLAVTSSYNEQFF
15,TRBD2,TRBV5-5,TRBJ2-1,NA,TGTGCCAGCAGGATGGTTGGGGGGGACGACAATGAGCAGTTCTTC,CASRMVGGDDNEQFF
15,TRBD1,TRBV27,TRBJ1-4,NA,TGTGCCAGCAGAACGGGGACAGGGGGGTATGAAAAACTGTTTTTT,CASRTGTGGYEKLFF
12,NA,TRBV12-5,TRBJ2-1,once,TGTGCTAGTGGTTTAGACTGGAATGAGCAGTTCTTC,CASGLDWNEQFF
14,NA,TRBV9,TRBJ1-2,NA,TGTGCCAGCAGCGCTAGCAAAGCTAACTATGGCTACACCTTC,CASSASKANYGYTF
15,TRBD1,TRBV3-1/TRBV3-2,TRBJ1-6,NA,TGTGCCAGCAGCCAGAGGACAGGGGGCAATTCACCCCTCCACTTT,CASSQRTGGNSPLHF
16,TRBD1,TRBV6-5,TRBJ2-1,once,TGTGCCAGCAGTTCGGCGGGACAGGGTCTCTACAATGAGCAGTTCTTC,CASSSAGQGLYNEQFF
16,TRBD2,TRBV28,TRBJ2-1,medium-sized,TGTGCCAGCAGTTTATCAAGCGGGGACGAATACAATGAGCAGTTCTTC,CASSLSSGDEYNEQFF
14,TRBD2,TRBV10-3,TRBJ2-3,once,TGTGCCATCAGGCGGGGGGGAGTCAGGGATACGCAGTATTTT,CAIRRGGVRDTQYF
16,TRBD1,TRBV7-9,TRBJ2-1,NA,TGTGCCAGCAGCTTAGTTTTCTGGACAGGGGGGAATGAGCAGTTCTTC,CASSLVFWTGGNEQFF
15,TRBD1,TRBV7-2,TRBJ2-3,NA,TGTGCCAGCAGCGAAAGGGGGCGTAGGGCAGATACGCAGTATTTT,CASSERGRRADTQYF
18,NA,TRBV3-1/TRBV3-2,TRBJ1-6,NA,TGTGCCAGCAGCTACTTTAGGACTTCGAGCTCCTATAATTCACCCCTCCACTTT,CASSYFRTSSSYNSPLHF
17,TRBD2,TRBV14,TRBJ2-1,few,TGTGCCAGCAGTCCGGAGGAACGGGAGGGCCCCTACAATGAGCAGTTCTTC,CASSPEEREGPYNEQFF
15,NA,TRBV19,TRBJ2-1,NA,TGTGCCAGTAGTATCGCCGTAGGGGGGGACAATGAGCAGTTCTTC,CASSIAVGGDNEQFF
15,NA,TRBV5-1,TRBJ1-1,NA,TGCGCCAGCAGCCCGGAGACAGGTCGTGGACTGAGGGCTTTCTTT,CASSPETGRGLRAFF
11,NA,TRBV20-1,TRBJ1-4,NA,TGCAGTGCTAGAGCGGGGGAAAAACTGTTTTTT,CSARAGEKLFF
14,NA,TRBV6-5,TRBJ1-6,NA,TGTGCCAGCAGCCTAACAGTAATGGTTTCACCCCTCCACTTT,CASSLTVMVSPLHF
12,NA,TRBV5-6,TRBJ1-1,NA,TGTGCCAGCAGTCCGGGGGGCACTGAAGCTTTCTTT,CASSPGGTEAFF
15,TRBD2,TRBV7-9,TRBJ2-1,NA,TGTGCCAGCAGCTTAGCTAGCGGGTGGGCCAATGAGCAGTTCTTC,CASSLASGWANEQFF
14,TRBD1,TRBV6-5,TRBJ2-3,NA,TGTGCCAGCAACAGGGACAGGGTATTAGATACGCAGTATTTT,CASNRDRVLDTQYF
13,NA,TRBV29-1,TRBJ1-1,NA,TGCAGCGTTGGCAGATTTATGAACACTGAAGCTTTCTTT,CSVGRFMNTEAFF
15,NA,TRBV19,TRBJ1-5,NA,TGTGCCAGTAGTATAGGACAGGCTAGCAATCAGCCCCAGCATTTT,CASSIGQASNQPQHF
14,TRBD1,TRBV10-2,TRBJ1-1,NA,TGCGCCAGCAGTGCGCAGGGGGGCCCTGCTGAAGCTTTCTTT,CASSAQGGPAEAFF
16,TRBD1,TRBV14,TRBJ1-2,once,TGTGCCAGCAGCCAACAACTCGGGACAGGGGCCTATGGCTACACCTTC,CASSQQLGTGAYGYTF
12,NA,TRBV11-3,TRBJ2-1,NA,TGTGCCAGCAGCTCCGGTGCGGGCGAGCAGTTCTTC,CASSSGAGEQFF
18,NA,TRBV6-2/TRBV6-3,TRBJ1-3,NA,TGTGCCAGCAGTTACAGTTCACAACGCCTCCTCTCTGGAAACACCATATATTTT,CASSYSSQRLLSGNTIYF
15,TRBD1,TRBV2,TRBJ2-6,few,TGTGCCAGCAGTGGGGGACAGTCTGGGGCCAACGTCCTGACTTTC,CASSGGQSGANVLTF
15,NA,TRBV6-1,TRBJ1-5,few,TGTGCCAGCAGTGAATATTATCAACGGGGGCAGCCCCAGCATTTT,CASSEYYQRGQPQHF
16,NA,TRBV9,TRBJ1-3,NA,TGTGCCAGCAGCGGAAGACAGCCAAATTCTGGAAACACCATATATTTT,CASSGRQPNSGNTIYF
15,TRBD1,TRBV5-4,TRBJ2-5,once,TGTGCCGCGGCCGGAGGGACAGGGACGGTAAAGACCCAGTACTTC,CAAAGGTGTVKTQYF
12,TRBD1,TRBV6-6,TRBJ2-1,NA,TGTGCCAGCGGACAGGGGGAGGCTGAGCAGTTCTTC,CASGQGEAEQFF
17,TRBD2,TRBV7-2,TRBJ2-3,NA,TGTGCCAGCAGCCCCTGGGGTAGCGGGGGGGCAGTTGATACGCAGTATTTT,CASSPWGSGGAVDTQYF